This TCR beta chain was observed in a study of blood T cell repertoires in COVID-19. Background on the study: From T cells, B-cell-depleted T cells, or PBMCs came the material, which was cDNA or gDNA.

This CDR3 is built from 15 residues. Germline V lookup: CDR1 SGHRS, CDR2 YFSETQ. V shed 0 bases and J shed 2 bases, with 11 bases lying between them. Authors' processing steps: Estimated nucleated cell counts came from reference gene primer amplification. TCRdb keeps only in-frame clones here, not all; method: immunoSEQ multiplex PCR. V and J calls and clone size are copied from that table; D and trimming were computed from the DNA. The sample contains roughly 64,000 clones, roughly four fifths of which appear only once. The receptor's source is a human donor in a cohort sampled during active COVID-19. The chain has TRBV5-1 and TRBJ1-1; D is uncertain. Sequenced sample: peripheral blood. The DNA of the CDR3 is TGCGCCAGCAGCTTGGTTCTTGACACAAACACTGAAGCTTTCTTT. It specifies CASSLVLDTNTEAFF. The entire variable domain, with the rest obtained from reference TRBV5-1 and TRBJ1-1, is as follows: KAGVTQTPRYLIKTRGQQVTLSCSPISGHRSVSWYQQTPGQGLQFLFEYFSETQRNKGNFPGRFSGRQFSNSRSEMNVSTLELGDSALYLCASSLVLDTNTEAFFGQGTRLTVV.